This T cell receptor beta chain comes out of a study of blood T cell repertoires in COVID-19. Clones were read by immunoSEQ multiplex PCR, and TCRdb kept only the in-frame ones, dropping some. The repertoire holds about 410,000 clones, with roughly 87% as singletons. The germline CDR1 and CDR2 sequences are DFQATT and SNEGSKA (reference sequence). CDR3 size: 20 residues. Germline trimming cut 3 bases from V and 4 bases from J; bases unmatched to any gene: 20. This TCR derives from a young man who had recovered from COVID-19. The chain couples TRBV20-1 to TRBJ2-2; 10 positions agree with TRBD2. Sequencing input: PBMCs or T cells enriched from blood (not recorded which). DNA for the CDR3: TGCAGTGCTAGTTCGGCTTTCGCGGGGGCTAGCGGGAGATCCACCGGGGAGCTGTTTTTT. Protein sequence: CSASSAFAGASGRSTGELFF.